The 28 T cell receptor beta chains presented below share a single source sample, sequenced in a study of Graves' ophthalmopathy and Graves' hyperthyroidism. RNA served as the template for amplifying TCR beta CDR3 regions. The first-round RT-PCR employed HTBI primers together with the Qiagen OneStep RT-PCR kit. A multiplex PCR was then performed as the second round. TCRdb itself ran the multiplex PCR reads through MiXCR, one entry per CDR3 protein. The data show roughly 610,000 distinct CDR3 sequences, with 20% to 25% seen just once and 7.1% held by the top ten. Sequenced sample: peripheral blood. The receptors were sampled from a woman aged 18-29 years with stable Graves' hyperthyroidism. Some clones in this sample may be carry-over from other donors' samples.

This chain joins TRBV25-1 and TRBJ1-2; D gene uncertain. CDR3 length: 14 residues. V shed 2 bases and J shed 8 bases, with 15 bases lying between them. Germline CDR1 MGHDK, CDR2 SYGVNS. CDR3 sequence: CASSEITNGHGYTF. Here the CDR3 DNA reads TGTGCCAGCAGTGAAATAACAAATGGTCACGGCTACACCTTC.

This clonotype was counted only a few times. The chain is built from TRBV15 and TRBJ2-5; TRBD1 matches 12 bases. Germline values: CDR1 LNHNV, CDR2 YYDKDF (reference sequence). The V segment lost 1 base and the J segment 5 bases; nucleotides outside the gene matches: 5. The CDR3 has 16 residues. The CDR3 sequence is CATSRGGTGGLETQYF. The DNA for the CDR3 is TGTGCCACCAGCAGAGGTGGGACAGGGGGCTTGGAGACCCAGTACTTC.

This clonotype was counted many times. The gene calls are TRBV6-5 and TRBJ2-5, with 8 bases identical to TRBD1. Trimming removed 8 bases from V and 4 bases from J; junction bases left unmatched: 9. Per germline, CDR1 MNHEY and CDR2 SVGAGI. The CDR3 covers 14 residues. In DNA, the CDR3 is TGTGCCAGCGTCCGACAGGGGATGGGAGAGACCCAGTACTTC. Translation: CASVRQGMGETQYF.

In its sample, this clonotype was seen a few times. At one of its ends the junction is not consistent with the germline gene, which may arise from a read error. J is TRBJ2-5 and V is TRBV6-1, with D unclear. The CDR3 sequence is 14 residues long. Germline values: CDR1 MNHNS, CDR2 SASEGT. The CDR3 sequence is CASSLRLSGETKYF. In nucleotides, the CDR3 is TGTGCCAGCAGTCTTCGGCTCTCTGGAGAGACCAAGTACTTC.

The chain has TRBV2 and TRBJ1-2; D uncertain. Germline CDR1 SNHLY, CDR2 FYNNEI. V gave up 8 bases and J gave up 0 bases, with 13 bases separating them. The CDR3 is 14 amino acids. The CDR3 sequence is CASGELQANYGYTF. In nucleotides, the CDR3 is TGTGCCAGCGGCGAACTTCAGGCTAACTATGGCTACACCTTC. Full variable domain (remainder filled in from reference TRBV2 and TRBJ1-2): EPEVTQTPSHQVTQMGQEVILRCVPISNHLYFYWYRQILGQKVEFLVSFYNNEISEKSEIFDDQFSVERPDGSNFTLKIRSTKLEDSAMYFCASGELQANYGYTFGSGTRLTVV.

This clonotype occurred a few times. The chain has TRBV6-1 and TRBJ1-1, with 11 bases that match TRBD1. V lost 5 bases to trimming and J lost 5 bases; unmatched junction nucleotides: 7. The CDR3 totals 15 residues. Germline V gene lookup returns CDR1 MNHNS and CDR2 SASEGT. This CDR3 is CASSQWTGGVTEAFF. For the CDR3, the DNA is TGTGCCAGCAGTCAATGGACAGGGGGCGTTACTGAAGCTTTCTTT.

This clonotype was seen repeatedly, ten times or more. The chain is built from TRBV29-1 and TRBJ2-7, with D tentatively TRBD1 (5 bases). V was clipped by 6 bases and J by 0 bases, with 12 bases between them. Germline V gene lookup returns CDR1 SQVTM and CDR2 ANQGSEA. The CDR3 has 13 amino acids. This CDR3 is CSVETQGSYEQYF. The CDR3 DNA follows: TGCAGCGTGGAAACCCAGGGCTCCTACGAGCAGTACTTC.

This clonotype was counted at least ten times. This chain uses TRBV12-3 or TRBV12-4 with TRBJ2-7; 9 nucleotides align to TRBD2. The V and J ends lost 6 bases and 4 bases, in that order; junction bases with no gene match: 10. This CDR3 spans 15 amino acids. The CDR3 nucleotides are TGTGCCAGCAGGATAGAAGCGGGAGGAAGGTACGAGCAGTACTTC. Translating it yields CASRIEAGGRYEQYF.

A few counts support this clonotype. The chain couples TRBV7-3 to TRBJ1-1; D is possibly TRBD1 (6 bases). Trimming cost V 4 bases and J 0 bases, with 18 bases left between them. The CDR3 sequence is 17 residues long. Germline CDR1 reads SGHTA; CDR2 reads FQGTGA. The CDR3 here is CASSSDRPVPMNTEAFF. CDR3 DNA sequence: TGTGCCAGCAGCTCAGACAGGCCCGTCCCCATGAACACTGAAGCTTTCTTT.

This clonotype was observed many times. The chain employs TRBV5-1 and TRBJ1-2; a weak D match, TRBD1 (6 bases). The CDR3 contains 13 residues. Looked up from germline, CDR1 is SGHRS and CDR2 is YFSETQ. Trimming left V 9 bases short and J 2 bases short, with 14 bases between. The CDR3 protein is CATRFDRNYGYTF. CDR3 coding DNA: TGCGCCACCAGGTTCGACAGGAACTATGGCTACACCTTC.

This clonotype was counted ten times or more. The V call is TRBV12-3 or TRBV12-4, the J call TRBJ1-6, with 7 nucleotides matching TRBD1. Losses at the gene ends were 5 bases for V and 10 bases for J; bases not matched to a gene: 8. CDR3 length equals 14 residues. The CDR3 sequence is CASSATGSDSPLHF. In DNA, the CDR3 is TGTGCCAGCAGTGCGACAGGGTCGGACTCACCCCTCCACTTT.

The chain recombines TRBV2 with TRBJ1-2; D ambiguous. V lost 7 bases to trimming and J lost 4 bases, with 7 bases between them. The length of the CDR3 is 11 residues. Germline V CDR1 and CDR2: SNHLY, FYNNEI. The CDR3 sequence is CASIDRYGYTF. The DNA for the CDR3 is TGTGCCAGCATCGATCGCTATGGCTACACCTTC.

This clonotype has only a few counts. Here the CDR3 DNA reads TGCAGCGGGGTGGGGGGGACGAAGGTCTCCTACGAGCAGTACTTC. This gives the protein CSGVGGTKVSYEQYF. The rearrangement uses TRBV29-1 and TRBJ2-7; 7 bases map to TRBD2. V lost 7 bases, J lost 0 bases, and 12 bases stayed unmatched. The CDR3 consists of 15 residues. The germline V gene has CDR1 SQVTM and CDR2 ANQGSEA.

The chain recombines TRBV28 with TRBJ1-2, with D unclear. Trimming took 0 bases from V and 6 from J, leaving 8 bases between them. Looked up from germline, CDR1 is MDHEN and CDR2 is SYDVKM. This CDR3 contains 13 residues. The CDR3: CASSLWGANGYTF. The CDR3 coding sequence is TGTGCCAGCAGTTTATGGGGAGCTAATGGCTACACCTTC.

This clonotype was picked up many times. The J gene is TRBJ1-2, the V gene TRBV12-3 or TRBV12-4; D not resolved. The CDR3 runs 14 residues. V lost 8 bases and J lost 8, with 21 bases in between. The CDR3 region has the DNA TGTGCCAGCGGAGGGAGCGGGCAGATGGGAGGCTACACCTTC. It translates to CASGGSGQMGGYTF.

This clonotype was seen repeatedly, ten times or more. This chain joins TRBV28 and TRBJ1-1; no firm D call. The ends were cut back, 3 bases at V and 10 bases at J, with 9 bases in the middle. The CDR3 loop spans 11 amino acids. Germline values: CDR1 MDHEN, CDR2 SYDVKM. The CDR3 is CASSLAQGAFF. In DNA form, the CDR3 reads TGTGCCAGCAGTTTGGCCCAAGGAGCTTTCTTT.

This sequence joins TRBV6-1 and TRBJ2-7; 8 bases are a match to TRBD1. CDR1 and CDR2 from the germline V gene are MNHNS and SASEGT. The CDR3 has 13 residues. Trimming removed 4 bases from V and 5 bases from J; junction bases left unmatched: 4. In DNA form, the CDR3 reads TGTGCCAGCAGTGTTCCAGGGGGCAACGAGCAGTACTTC. It translates to CASSVPGGNEQYF.

This clonotype was recorded a few times. The rearrangement links TRBV6-5 to TRBJ2-7; 8 positions match TRBD1. The CDR3 runs 15 residues. CDR1 and CDR2 from the germline V gene are MNHEY and SVGAGI. V shed 2 bases and J 5 bases; nucleotides not matched to a gene: 8. CDR3 sequence: CASSYRDRSSDEQYF. CDR3 DNA sequence: TGTGCCAGCAGTTACCGGGACAGGTCATCCGACGAGCAGTACTTC.

This clonotype was picked up many times. The chain couples TRBV7-6 to TRBJ2-2; maybe TRBD2 (7 bases). CDR1 is SGHVS and CDR2 is FNYEAQ in the germline V gene. Trimming took off 5 bases at V and 4 bases at J, with 14 bases between the two ends. The CDR3 has 15 amino acids. CDR3 DNA: TGTGCCAGCAGCACGAGGGGGGGGTCCACCGGGGAGCTGTTTTTT. It is translated as CASSTRGGSTGELFF.

The table lists this clonotype with a few counts. This chain links TRBV12-3 or TRBV12-4 with TRBJ1-1; D might be TRBD1 (5 bases). The CDR3 totals 14 residues. The V end lost 7 bases, the J end lost 1 base, and 13 bases lay between the germline ends. DNA of the CDR3: TGTGCCAGCACTTCAGGGAATACGAACACTGAAGCTTTCTTT. Its translation: CASTSGNTNTEAFF.

The CDR3 DNA follows: TGCAGCGTTGTTTTCTGGACTAGCGGGAGCCCCTACGAGCAGTACTTC. The encoded protein is CSVVFWTSGSPYEQYF. This chain joins TRBV29-1 and TRBJ2-7; TRBD2 aligns across 13 bases. In germline, CDR1 is SQVTM, CDR2 ANQGSEA. This CDR3 is 16 amino acids long. Germline trimming cut 4 bases from V and 2 bases from J; bases unmatched to any gene: 8.

About this clonotype: A read error may account for a junction end that differs from germline. The CDR3 sequence: CASSSGQFTYERYF. CDR3 nucleotide sequence: TGTGCCAGCAGTTCGGGACAGTTCACCTACGAGCGGTACTTC. V usage is TRBV12-3 or TRBV12-4 and J usage is TRBJ2-7; 7 nucleotides match TRBD1. The CDR3 covers 14 residues.

This clonotype was observed many times. The chain links TRBV12-5 to TRBJ1-5; TRBD1 is a possible D gene (5 bases). Germline V lookup: CDR1 LGHNT, CDR2 FRNRAP. The germline V and J ends were trimmed by 6 bases and 6 bases, with 15 bases remaining between them. There are 14 residues in the CDR3. CDR3 coding DNA: TGTGCTAGTGGCGACCAGGGTCCCCCTCAGCCCCAGCATTTT. It encodes CASGDQGPPQPQHF.

This chain connects TRBV5-1 to TRBJ2-7; 13 nucleotides line up with TRBD2. The CDR3 extends over 15 amino acids. Germline V gene lookup returns CDR1 SGHRS and CDR2 YFSETQ. Losses at the gene ends were 4 bases for V and 6 bases for J; bases not matched to a gene: 7. CDR3 nucleotides: TGCGCCAGCAGCGGACTAGCGGGGGCCCCTCGCGAGCAGTACTTC. Amino acids: CASSGLAGAPREQYF. The complete variable domain, with remaining parts taken from reference TRBV5-1 and TRBJ2-7, reads KAGVTQTPRYLIKTRGQQVTLSCSPISGHRSVSWYQQTPGQGLQFLFEYFSETQRNKGNFPGRFSGRQFSNSRSEMNVSTLELGDSALYLCASSGLAGAPREQYFGPGTRLTVT.

As concerns this clonotype: A single base separates this from a much larger clone, so it may be a read error. This likely comes from a read error, as the CDR3 has no conserved phenylalanine or tryptophan at its end. CDR3 sequence reads: CASTPSLNQPQHL. As DNA, the CDR3 is TGTGCCAGCACCCCTAGCCTCAATCAGCCCCAGCATTTG. The chain links TRBV28 to TRBJ1-5, with D hard to call. V shed 7 bases and J shed 3 bases, with 10 bases lying between them. CDR1 is MDHEN and CDR2 is SYDVKM in the germline V gene. The CDR3 covers 13 residues.

The chain couples TRBV6-1 to TRBJ1-4, with D tentatively TRBD1 (5 bases). V shed 6 bases and J shed 3 bases, with 11 bases lying between them. The CDR3 has 14 residues. Germline assignment: CDR1 MNHNS and CDR2 SASEGT. Here the CDR3 reads CASSQGAANEKLFF. CDR3 coding DNA: TGTGCCAGCAGCCAGGGCGCGGCTAATGAAAAACTGTTTTTT.

This clonotype appeared many times. The rearrangement joins TRBV12-3 or TRBV12-4 to TRBJ1-2, with TRBD1 as a possible D gene (6 bases). The CDR3 spans 13 residues. The V end was cut by 8 bases, the J end by 6 bases, with 16 bases between. The CDR3 DNA reads TGTGCCAGCGGGGTAGGAGGGGGGAATGGCTACACCTTC. This gives the protein CASGVGGGNGYTF.

In this sample, this clonotype turned up a few times. This chain joins TRBV28 and TRBJ1-2, with TRBD1 identical over 7 bases. V was pared by 7 bases and J by 6 bases, with 8 bases of the junction left unmatched. The CDR3 is 13 amino acids. The V gene's germline CDR1 is MDHEN and CDR2 SYDVKM. The CDR3 reads CASITGADDGYTF. The CDR3 DNA sequence: TGTGCCAGCATTACAGGGGCGGATGATGGCTACACCTTC.